Sequencing of this T cell receptor (beta chain) was carried out in a study of graft-versus-host responses after intestinal transplantation. Study observations and caveats: Recipient marrow held GvH clones, some first seen in ileum or blood. GvH clone levels peaked in circulation, and this peak was associated with early post-transplant HvG declines.

Assay used: immunoSEQ multiplex PCR; TCRdb lists only in-frame clones, some missing. The sample lists several thousand clones, about 70% occurring once. The CDR3 runs to 13 residues. Germline V gives CDR1 MRHNA, CDR2 SNTAGT. Trimming took 4 bases from V and 4 from J, leaving 10 bases between them. To release intraepithelial and lamina propria lymphocytes, the graft tissue was processed. Concerning this clone: The antigen remains unidentified.

This receptor was obtained from a human patient who received an intestinal transplant, so some T cells may come from the graft donor. The chain recombines TRBV6-4 with TRBJ1-1; D might be TRBD1 (6 bases). The specimen was ileum tissue, collected roughly 240 days after intestinal transplantation. The DNA for the CDR3 is TGTGCCAGCAGTGCCACAGGGAGCACTGAAGCTTTCTTT. Amino acid sequence: CASSATGSTEAFF.